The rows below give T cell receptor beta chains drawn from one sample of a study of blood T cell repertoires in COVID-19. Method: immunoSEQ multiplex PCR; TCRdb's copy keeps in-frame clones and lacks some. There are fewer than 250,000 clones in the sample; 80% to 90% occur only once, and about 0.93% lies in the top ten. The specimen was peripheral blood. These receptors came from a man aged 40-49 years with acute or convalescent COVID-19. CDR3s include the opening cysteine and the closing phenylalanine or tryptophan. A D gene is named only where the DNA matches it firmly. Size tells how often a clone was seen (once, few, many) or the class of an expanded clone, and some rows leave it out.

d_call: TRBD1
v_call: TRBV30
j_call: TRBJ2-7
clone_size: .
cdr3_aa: CAWSSQASGQGHEQYF
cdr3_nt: TGTGCCTGGAGCTCCCAGGCGTCAGGACAGGGCCACGAGCAGTACTTC

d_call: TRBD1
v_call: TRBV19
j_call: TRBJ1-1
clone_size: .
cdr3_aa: CASSSATGWNTEAFF
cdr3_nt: TGTGCCAGTAGTTCCGCGACAGGGTGGAACACTGAAGCTTTCTTT

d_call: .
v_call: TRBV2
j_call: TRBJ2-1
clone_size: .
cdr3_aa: CASSAGDHSYNEQFF
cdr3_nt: TGTGCCAGCAGTGCAGGGGATCATTCCTACAATGAGCAGTTCTTC

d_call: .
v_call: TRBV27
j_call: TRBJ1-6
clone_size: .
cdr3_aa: CASSLKGENSPLHF
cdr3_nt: TGTGCCAGCAGTTTGAAAGGGGAAAATTCACCCCTCCACTTT

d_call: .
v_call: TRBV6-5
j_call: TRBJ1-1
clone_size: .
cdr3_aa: CASSYTTGNTEAFF
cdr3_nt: TGTGCCAGCAGCTATACCACAGGGAACACTGAAGCTTTCTTT

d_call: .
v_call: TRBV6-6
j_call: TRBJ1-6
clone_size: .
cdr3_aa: CASSTTGGLGSPLHF
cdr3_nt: TGTGCCAGCAGTACCACGGGGGGGCTGGGATCACCCCTCCACTTT

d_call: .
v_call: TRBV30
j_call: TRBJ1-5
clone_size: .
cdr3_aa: CAWSGKGAGNQPQHF
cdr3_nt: TGTGCCTGGAGTGGTAAAGGGGCTGGCAATCAGCCCCAGCATTTT

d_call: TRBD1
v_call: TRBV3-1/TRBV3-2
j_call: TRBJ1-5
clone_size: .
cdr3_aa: CASSQGPGQGHQPQHF
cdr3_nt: TGTGCCAGCAGCCAAGGTCCGGGACAGGGCCATCAGCCCCAGCATTTT

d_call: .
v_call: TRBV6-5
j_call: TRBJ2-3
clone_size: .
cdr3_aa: CASSYSGPGTQYF
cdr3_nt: TGTGCCAGCAGTTACAGCGGTCCGGGTACGCAGTATTTT

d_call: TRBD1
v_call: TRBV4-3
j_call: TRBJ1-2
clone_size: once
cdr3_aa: CASSQVTGAGYGYTF
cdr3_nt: TGCGCCAGCAGCCAAGTAACAGGGGCAGGTTATGGCTACACCTTC

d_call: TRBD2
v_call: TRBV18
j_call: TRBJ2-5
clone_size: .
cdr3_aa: CASSLAGGLQETQYF
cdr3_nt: TGTGCCAGCTCACTAGCGGGGGGACTCCAAGAGACCCAGTACTTC

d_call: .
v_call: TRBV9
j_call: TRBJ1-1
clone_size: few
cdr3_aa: CASSIQPGLNTEAFF
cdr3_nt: TGTGCCAGCAGCATCCAGCCGGGGTTAAACACTGAAGCTTTCTTT

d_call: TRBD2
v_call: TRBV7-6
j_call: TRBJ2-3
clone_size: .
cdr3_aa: CASSAGTSGGNTQYF
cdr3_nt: TGTGCCAGCAGCGCCGGGACTAGCGGGGGAAATACGCAGTATTTT

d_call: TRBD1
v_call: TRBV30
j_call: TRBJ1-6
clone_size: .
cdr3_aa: CAWGTGDPYNSPLHF
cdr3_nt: TGTGCCTGGGGGACAGGGGATCCCTATAATTCACCCCTCCACTTT

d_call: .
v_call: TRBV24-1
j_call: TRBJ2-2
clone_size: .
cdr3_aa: CATRGSTGTLNTGELFF
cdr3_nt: TGTGCCACCAGAGGGTCAACGGGGACACTGAACACCGGGGAGCTGTTTTTT

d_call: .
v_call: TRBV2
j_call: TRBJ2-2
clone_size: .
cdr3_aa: CASRDLLGTGELFF
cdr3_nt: TGTGCCAGCAGGGACTTGCTAGGCACCGGGGAGCTGTTTTTT

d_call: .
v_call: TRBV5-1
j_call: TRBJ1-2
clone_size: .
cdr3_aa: CASSLDPVRTNYGYTF
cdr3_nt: TGCGCCAGCAGCTTGGACCCAGTACGCACAAACTATGGCTACACCTTC

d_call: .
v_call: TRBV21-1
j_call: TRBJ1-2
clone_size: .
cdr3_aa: CASSIGGPRVHYGYTF
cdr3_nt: TGTGCCAGCAGCATCGGCGGGCCCCGGGTACACTATGGCTACACCTTC

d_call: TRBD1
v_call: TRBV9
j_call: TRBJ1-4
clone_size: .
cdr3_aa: CASSASGTVEKLFF
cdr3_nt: TGTGCCAGCAGCGCCTCCGGGACAGTAGAAAAACTGTTTTTT

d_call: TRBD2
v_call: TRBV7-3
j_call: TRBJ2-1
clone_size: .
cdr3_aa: CASSSSRASGAEQFF
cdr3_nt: TGTGCCAGCAGCTCCTCTAGGGCTAGCGGGGCCGAGCAGTTCTTC

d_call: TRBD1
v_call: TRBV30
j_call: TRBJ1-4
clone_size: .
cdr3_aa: CAWSRGQGYEKLFF
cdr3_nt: TGTGCCTGGAGTAGAGGACAGGGTTATGAAAAACTGTTTTTT

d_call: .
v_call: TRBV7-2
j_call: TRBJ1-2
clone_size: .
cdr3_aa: CASSTRYRKGGYTF
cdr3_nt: TGTGCCAGCAGCACACGATACAGGAAGGGGGGCTACACCTTC

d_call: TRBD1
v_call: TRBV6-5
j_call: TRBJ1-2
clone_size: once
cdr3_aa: CASSTGQDYGYTF
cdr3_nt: TGTGCCAGCAGTACGGGACAGGACTATGGCTACACCTTC

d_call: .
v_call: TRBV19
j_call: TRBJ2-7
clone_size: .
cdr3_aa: CASSITGSSYEQYF
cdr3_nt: TGTGCCAGTAGTATCACAGGGAGCTCCTACGAGCAGTACTTC

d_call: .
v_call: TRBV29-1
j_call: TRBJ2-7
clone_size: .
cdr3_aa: CSVGFLYEQYF
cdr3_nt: TGCAGCGTTGGTTTTCTGTACGAGCAGTACTTC